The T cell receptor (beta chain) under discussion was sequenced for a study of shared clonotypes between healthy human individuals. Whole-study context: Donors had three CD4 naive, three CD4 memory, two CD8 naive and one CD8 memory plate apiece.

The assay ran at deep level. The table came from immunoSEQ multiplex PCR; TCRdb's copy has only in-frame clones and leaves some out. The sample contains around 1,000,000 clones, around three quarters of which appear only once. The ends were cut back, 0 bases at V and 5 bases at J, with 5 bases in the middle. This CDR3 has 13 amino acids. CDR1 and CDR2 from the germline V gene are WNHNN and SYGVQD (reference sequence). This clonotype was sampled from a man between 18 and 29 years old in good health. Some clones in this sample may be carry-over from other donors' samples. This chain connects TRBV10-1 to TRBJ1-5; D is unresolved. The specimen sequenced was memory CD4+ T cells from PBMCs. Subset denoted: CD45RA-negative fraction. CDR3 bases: TGCGCCAGCAGTGAGTCTTTAGATCAGCCCCAGCATTTT. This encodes CASSESLDQPQHF.